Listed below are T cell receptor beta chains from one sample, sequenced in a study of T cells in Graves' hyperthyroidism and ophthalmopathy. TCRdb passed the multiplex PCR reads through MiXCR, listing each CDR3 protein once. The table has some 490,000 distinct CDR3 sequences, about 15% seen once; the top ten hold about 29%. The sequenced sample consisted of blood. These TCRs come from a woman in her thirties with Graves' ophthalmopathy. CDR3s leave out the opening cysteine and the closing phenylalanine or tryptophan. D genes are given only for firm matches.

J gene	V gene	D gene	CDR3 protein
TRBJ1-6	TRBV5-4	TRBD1	ASRPGQGDSPLH
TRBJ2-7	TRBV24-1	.	ATSDSTRDPYEQY
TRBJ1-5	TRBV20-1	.	SASVEHYSNQPQH
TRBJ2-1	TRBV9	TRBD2	ASSVDVSGRAYNEQF
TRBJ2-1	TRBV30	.	AWRSERYNEQF
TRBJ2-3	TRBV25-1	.	ASSAGTSSTDTQY
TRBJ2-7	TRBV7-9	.	ASSLGLGTYYEQY
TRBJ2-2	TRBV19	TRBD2	ACETSGRIGELF
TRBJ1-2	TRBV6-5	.	ASSYRGGYT
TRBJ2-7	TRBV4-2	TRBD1	ASSLGTGGFYEQY
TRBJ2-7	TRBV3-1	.	ASSLGTGAAYEQY
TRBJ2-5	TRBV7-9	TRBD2	ASSLDLAGSETQY
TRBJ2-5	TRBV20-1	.	SARETQY
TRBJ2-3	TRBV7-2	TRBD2	ASSSGLAGSTDTQY
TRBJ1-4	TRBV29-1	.	SVEDLRTELF
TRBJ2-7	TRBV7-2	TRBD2	ASSASGRSQQY
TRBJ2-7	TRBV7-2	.	ASSFGAGDLYEQY
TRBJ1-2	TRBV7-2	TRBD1	ASSFPGQSNGYT
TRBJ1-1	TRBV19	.	ASSTSGATEAF
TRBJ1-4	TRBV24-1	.	ATSDNGRGKLF
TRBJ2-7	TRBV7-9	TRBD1	ASSPTTGQGVPYEQY
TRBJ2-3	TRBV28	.	ASIKGSTDTQY
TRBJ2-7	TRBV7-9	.	ASGKAGEQY
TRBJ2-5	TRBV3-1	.	ASSQGNRFGSETQY
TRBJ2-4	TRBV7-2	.	ASRAEFSKNIQY
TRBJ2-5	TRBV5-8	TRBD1	ASSLDGTGGSETQY
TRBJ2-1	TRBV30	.	AWGLSSYNEQF
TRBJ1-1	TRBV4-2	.	ASSQQGEAF